This T cell receptor beta chain originates from a study of shared clonotypes between healthy human individuals. The junction had 12 bases not matched to a gene; V was cut back by 1 base and J by 2 bases. The germline V gene has CDR1 KGHSH and CDR2 LQKENI. The CDR3 consists of 18 residues. PCR replicates from unsorted PBMC used 300 ng DNA, and this amount was approximately 30,000 T cell genomes. Methods used by the authors: Filtering differed, since immunoSEQ gave only junction sequences and no quality scores. TCRdb's copy holds only in-frame clones and misses some; the assay was immunoSEQ multiplex PCR. D and trimming were read from the DNA, whereas the V and J calls and clone size are those reported in that table. In the table there are 520,000 or so clones, more than 65% of which are singletons.

The chain links TRBV18 to TRBJ2-7; 9 bases line up with TRBD2. The clonotype originates from a woman aged 40 to 50 in good health. Some clones in this sample may be carry-over from other donors' samples. The sequenced material came from PBMCs. CDR3 sequence reads: CASSPLLASGALTYEQYF. CDR3 bases: TGTGCCAGCTCACCACTTCTGGCTAGCGGGGCTCTTACCTACGAGCAGTACTTC. The variable domain in full, with the rest retrieved from reference TRBV18 and TRBJ2-7, is NAGVMQNPRHLVRRRGQEARLRCSPMKGHSHVYWYRQLPEEGLKFMVYLQKENIIDESGMPKERFSAEFPKEGPSILRIQQVVRGDSAAYFCASSPLLASGALTYEQYFGPGTRLTVT.